The sequence of this T cell receptor (beta chain) was determined in a study of cytomegalovirus exposure and HLA in healthy donors. Regarding the study as a whole: Specificity for CMV antigens was confirmed in vitro for a few of the CMV-associated chains. The study found most TCR sequences rare, yet found some public TCRs in many donors. Overall, about 160 TCR beta chains were annotated as cytomegalovirus-associated.

Separate from the 666-subject first cohort, the 120-subject validation cohort was the one that the donors belonged to. Clones were read by immunoSEQ multiplex PCR, and TCRdb kept only the in-frame ones, dropping some. The sample lists 100,000 to 150,000 clones; 95% to 97% were seen once. As regards this clone: The antigen is unknown.

This TCR was sampled from a man aged 18-30 years in good health and CMV-seronegative. Material: PBMCs.

As DNA, the CDR3 is TGTGCCAGCAGCCTAGGGACAGGGTTGACCGGGGAGCTGTTTTTT. Amino acids: CASSLGTGLTGELFF. The chain joins TRBV11-2 to TRBJ2-2; 9 bases fit TRBD1. Trimming cost V 5 bases and J 5 bases; bases outside gene matches: 6. Germline-derived CDR1 and CDR2 are SGHAT and FQNNGV. The CDR3 is 15 amino acids. Variable domain in full (rest from reference TRBV11-2 and TRBJ2-2): EAGVAQSPRYKIIEKRQSVAFWCNPISGHATLYWYQQILGQGPKLLIQFQNNGVVDDSQLPKDRFSAERLKGVDSTLKIQPAKLEDSAVYLCASSLGTGLTGELFFGEGSRLTVL.